The 5 T cell receptor beta chains below all came from one sample that was sequenced in a study of blood T cell repertoires in COVID-19. Using immunoSEQ multiplex PCR, the repertoire was profiled, and TCRdb retains in-frame clones only, with some absent. The data show about 35,000 clones, 60% to 80% seen once. The sample comprised peripheral blood. The receptors come from a man older than 75 with active or convalescent COVID-19.

The gene calls are TRBV24-1 and TRBJ2-7; 9 bases align to TRBD2. Trimming removed 5 bases from V and 4 bases from J; junction bases left unmatched: 14. The CDR3 runs to 17 residues. From germline, CDR1 is KGHDR and CDR2 SFDVKD. DNA of the CDR3: TGTGCCACCAGTGGCGCCCAGGGGGGACTAGCAGGTTACGAGCAGTACTTC. Protein: CATSGAQGGLAGYEQYF.

The V gene is TRBV2, the J gene TRBJ1-2, with 7 bases lining up with TRBD1. The CDR3 covers 15 residues. Germline trimming cut 2 bases from V and 4 bases from J; bases unmatched to any gene: 7. CDR1 SNHLY and CDR2 FYNNEI come from the germline V gene. In DNA, the CDR3 is TGTGCCAGCAGTGAAACTTTTGACAGGGTCTATGGCTACACCTTC. It is translated as CASSETFDRVYGYTF.

In this sample, this clone turned up a few times. The rearrangement joins TRBV28 to TRBJ1-2; 10 nucleotides line up with TRBD1. The V gene end was trimmed by 5 bases and the J gene end by 1 base; junction bases not matched to a gene: 7. Germline CDR1 is MDHEN and CDR2 is SYDVKM. CDR3 length: 16 residues. CDR3 residues: CASSVPGTGVNYGYTF. The CDR3 bases are TGTGCCAGCAGTGTTCCCGGGACAGGGGTTAACTATGGCTACACCTTC.

This clone was recorded once. The genes are TRBV27 and TRBJ1-2; 11 bases fit TRBD1. Germline loops: CDR1 MNHEY, CDR2 SMNVEV (reference sequence). The CDR3 extends over 17 amino acids. The trim removed 5 bases at V and 9 bases at J, leaving 17 bases unmatched. The CDR3 region is CASSPRTGGISIGSYTF. The CDR3 region has the DNA TGTGCCAGCAGTCCGCGGACAGGGGGCATCTCTATAGGAAGCTACACCTTC.

The CDR3 DNA sequence: TGTGCCAGCACCCCGATCCGGACTAGCTCTCAGTTCTTC. It translates to CASTPIRTSSQFF. The chain has TRBV7-8 and TRBJ2-1; 8 bases align to TRBD2. Germline loops: CDR1 SGHVS, CDR2 FQNEAQ. Losses at the gene ends were 7 bases for V and 13 bases for J; bases not matched to a gene: 12. The length of the CDR3 is 13 residues.